The TCR beta chain under discussion was sequenced for a study of shared clonotypes between healthy human individuals. Using immunoSEQ multiplex PCR, the repertoire was profiled, and TCRdb retains in-frame clones only, with some absent. The sample includes over 2,000,000 clones, 80% to 95% of them seen just once. Trimming at V came to 8 bases and at J to 1 base, leaving 8 bases not matched to a gene. The CDR3 has 15 amino acids. The germline CDR1 and CDR2 sequences are ENHRY and SYGVKD. This clone was picked up a small number of times. Naive CD8 cells lacked CD45RO and underwent positive selection for CCR7, leaving out terminally differentiated effector memory CD45RA+ cells.

The sample comprised naive CD8+ T cells from PBMCs. This chain connects TRBV10-3 to TRBJ1-5; TRBD1 matches at 7 bases. The sequence derives from a man aged 18 to 35 in good health. Some clones in this sample may be carry-over from other donors' samples. The CDR3 DNA follows: TGTGCCATCCCGTCAGGACAGGAGAGCAATCAGCCCCAGCATTTT. Protein: CAIPSGQESNQPQHF.